One sample yielded the 22 T cell receptor beta chains listed below, sequenced in a study of cytomegalovirus exposure and HLA in healthy donors (dated by TCRdb to the late 2010s). Library preparation was by the immunoSEQ multiplex PCR assay. For the multiplex PCR, a mixture combining 60 forward primers for TCR Vbeta segments and 13 reverse primers for TCR Jbeta segments was used. TCRdb took this table from immuneACCESS and kept in-frame rearrangements with V and J called. Such tables lack part of the clones; where checked against another copy, unresolved V genes explain under half of the gap, and the rest is unexplained. Counted in this sample were some 150,000 clones; roughly 80% of them appeared once. Under 8.5% of the sample is in the top ten clones. Sequenced material: PBMCs. The origin of the receptors is a woman in her 50s in good health and CMV-seropositive.

This sequence joins TRBV25-1 and TRBJ1-4, with D possibly TRBD1 on 5 matching bases. V was pared by 3 bases and J by 3 bases, with 20 bases between. Germline V CDR1 and CDR2: MGHDK, SYGVNS. This CDR3 is built from 18 residues. The CDR3 spells CASSEIGGGVAANEKLFF. In nucleotides, the CDR3 is TGTGCCAGCAGTGAGATAGGAGGAGGGGTAGCCGCTAATGAAAAACTGTTTTTT.

In regard to this clone: This CDR3 is also generated by other DNA sequences in the sample. The chain carries TRBV10-1 and TRBJ2-1; D not certain. The germline gives CDR1 WNHNN, CDR2 SYGVQD (reference sequence). Between the trimmed V and J ends, which lost 2 bases and 3 bases, there was a span of 8 bases. The CDR3 runs to 14 residues. Here the CDR3 DNA reads TGCGCCAGCAGTGAGGCACTGAGCTACAATGAGCAGTTCTTC. This encodes CASSEALSYNEQFF.

In DNA, the CDR3 is TGTGCCAGCAGTTTAACGGGACTAGCGGGGGGGTGGACAGATACGCAGTATTTT. It yields the protein CASSLTGLAGGWTDTQYF. This rearrangement joins TRBV27 to TRBJ2-3; 16 bases agree with TRBD2. V was pared by 2 bases and J by 3 bases, with 5 bases of the junction left unmatched. Germline CDR1 and CDR2: MNHEY and SMNVEV (reference sequence). CDR3 length: 18 residues.

The chain joins TRBV9 to TRBJ1-3; D might be TRBD1 (5 bases). In germline, CDR1 is SGDLS, CDR2 YYNGEE. The CDR3 contains 15 residues. Trimming stripped 3 bases from V and 2 bases from J, with 12 bases between. CDR3: CASSGGGVPGNTIYF. The CDR3 nucleotides read TGTGCCAGCAGCGGAGGAGGGGTCCCTGGAAACACCATATATTTT.

CDR3 sequence (DNA): TGTGCCAGCAGAGACAGGGATAATCAGCCCCAGCATTTT. Residues: CASRDRDNQPQHF. The rearrangement uses TRBV6-5 and TRBJ1-5, with TRBD1 identical over 7 bases. Germline V gene lookup returns CDR1 MNHEY and CDR2 SVGAGI. Trimming took 6 bases from V and 4 from J; bases not matched to a gene: 3. The length of the CDR3 is 13 residues.

This chain links TRBV7-3 with TRBJ2-1, with 7 bases matching TRBD1. J lost 6 bases, V lost 4 bases, and 9 bases had no gene match. Germline CDR1 reads SGHTA; CDR2 reads FQGTGA. The CDR3 totals 15 residues. The CDR3 DNA reads TGTGCCAGCAGCTCTTCCGGGACAGTTCTCAATGAGCAGTTCTTC. This codes for CASSSSGTVLNEQFF.

The chain links TRBV1 to TRBJ2-1; the table's D call, TRBD2, was not checked against the DNA. TRBV1 is a pseudogene locus. The CDR3 runs to 16 residues. Here the CDR3 reads CTSSPCRGSPYNEQFF. Here the CDR3 DNA reads TGCACCAGCAGTCCTTGTCGGGGGTCACCCTACAATGAGCAGTTCTTC.

V is TRBV29-1 and J is TRBJ1-2; D not resolved. Trimming left V 7 bases short and J 4 bases short, with 10 bases between. Looked up from germline, CDR1 is SQVTM and CDR2 is ANQGSEA. The length of the CDR3 is 11 residues. This CDR3 reads CSGDTLYGYTF. In DNA, the CDR3 is TGCAGCGGCGACACCCTCTATGGCTACACCTTC. Combining the CDR3 with reference TRBV29-1 and TRBJ1-2 gives the whole variable domain SAVISQKPSRDICQRGTSLTIQCQVDSQVTMMFWYRQQPGQSLTLIATANQGSEATYESGFVIDKFPISRPNLTFSTLTVSNMSPEDSSIYLCSGDTLYGYTFGSGTRLTVV.

This clone was seen more than once but under ten times. The chain carries TRBV18 and TRBJ2-3; 7 bases line up with TRBD1. V shed 2 bases and J 5 bases; nucleotides not matched to a gene: 10. The CDR3 is made up of 16 amino acids. CDR1 and CDR2 (germline): KGHSH, LQKENI. In nucleotides, the CDR3 is TGTGCCAGCTCACCAACCAAGGGGGCCACGCGAGATACGCAGTATTTT. It specifies CASSPTKGATRDTQYF. The full variable domain, rest sourced from reference TRBV18 and TRBJ2-3, is NAGVMQNPRHLVRRRGQEARLRCSPMKGHSHVYWYRQLPEEGLKFMVYLQKENIIDESGMPKERFSAEFPKEGPSILRIQQVVRGDSAAYFCASSPTKGATRDTQYFGPGTRLTVL.

The chain is built from TRBV12-5 and TRBJ1-5, with 7 bases lining up with TRBD1. V lost 1 base, J lost 5 bases, and 5 bases stayed unmatched. In germline, CDR1 is LGHNT, CDR2 FRNRAP. This CDR3 region has 15 residues. Here the CDR3 DNA reads TGTGCTAGTGGTTTGGGGCAGGGGGATTATCAGCCCCAGCATTTT. As protein: CASGLGQGDYQPQHF.

This clone was recorded only once. The chain is built from TRBV5-6 and TRBJ1-1; tentatively, D is TRBD1 (5 bases). V lost 4 bases, J lost 0 bases, and 10 bases lay in between. Germline values: CDR1 SGHDT, CDR2 YYEEEE. This CDR3 is built from 14 residues. CDR3 amino acids: CASSRDSLNTEAFF. CDR3 DNA: TGTGCCAGCAGCAGGGACTCGTTGAACACTGAAGCTTTCTTT.

The V call is TRBV10-1, the J call TRBJ1-5; 7 nucleotides agree with TRBD1. Losses at the gene ends were 6 bases for V and 7 bases for J; bases not matched to a gene: 6. The CDR3 totals 13 residues. Per germline, CDR1 WNHNN and CDR2 SYGVQD (reference sequence). CDR3: CASSQGTAQPQHF. CDR3 in DNA: TGCGCCAGCAGCCAAGGGACAGCACAGCCCCAGCATTTT.

J is TRBJ1-1 and V is TRBV4-1; unclear D gene. Per the germline V gene, CDR1 is MGHRA and CDR2 is YSYEKL. Trimming removed 6 bases from V and 1 base from J, with 15 bases in between. The length of the CDR3 is 15 residues. DNA for the CDR3: TGCGCCAGCAGTTATGACCTGGGGAGGAACACTGAAGCTTTCTTT. As protein: CASSYDLGRNTEAFF.

This clone has a single count. V gene TRBV7-6 combines with J gene TRBJ2-3, with TRBD2 matching 8 bases. Germline values: CDR1 SGHVS, CDR2 FNYEAQ. Unmatched junction bases numbered 5, after V lost 1 base and J lost 2 bases. This CDR3 has 16 residues. DNA of the CDR3: TGTGCCAGCAGCTTAGTGGCGGGGGGACTCACAGATACGCAGTATTTT. This translates into CASSLVAGGLTDTQYF.

V usage is TRBV5-1 and J usage is TRBJ1-5; perhaps TRBD1 as D (5 bases). This CDR3 spans 15 amino acids. Per the germline V gene, CDR1 is SGHRS and CDR2 is YFSETQ. V lost 4 bases to trimming and J lost 5 bases, with 16 bases between them. This CDR3 is CASSVTGMWDQPQHF. The CDR3 DNA reads TGCGCCAGCAGCGTAACAGGAATGTGGGATCAGCCCCAGCATTTT.

Only one count was recorded for this clone. The CDR3 DNA sequence: TGTGCCAGCAGCTTACTAGACTACACCGGGGAGCTGTTTTTT. This gives the protein CASSLLDYTGELFF. This sequence joins TRBV11-2 and TRBJ2-2; D unresolved. V shed 2 bases and J shed 3 bases, with 7 bases lying between them. The CDR3 is 14 residues long. Germline values: CDR1 SGHAT, CDR2 FQNNGV.

This clone has only a few counts. V is TRBV29-1 and J is TRBJ1-1; 8 nucleotides agree with TRBD1. Losses at the gene ends were 3 bases for V and 5 bases for J; bases not matched to a gene: 5. Germline V CDR1 and CDR2: SQVTM, ANQGSEA. This CDR3 is built from 13 residues. The CDR3 region is CSVDGQGRTEAFF. The CDR3 DNA is TGCAGCGTTGATGGACAGGGACGGACTGAAGCTTTCTTT.

The chain links TRBV15 to TRBJ1-6; D call uncertain. The CDR3 loop spans 15 amino acids. CDR1 and CDR2 (germline): LNHNV, YYDKDF (reference sequence). Trimming removed 3 bases from V and 2 bases from J, with 8 bases in between. The CDR3 DNA reads TGTGCCACCAGCAGGAGGGTCACCTATAATTCACCCCTCCACTTT. This sequence encodes CATSRRVTYNSPLHF.

V gene TRBV5-4 combines with J gene TRBJ2-7; tentative D call: TRBD2 (5 bases). CDR1 is SGHNT and CDR2 is YYREEE in the germline V gene (reference sequence). CDR3 length: 12 amino acids. V was pared by 3 bases and J by 2 bases, with 6 bases between. The CDR3 reads CASSSGTYEQYF. In DNA, the CDR3 is TGTGCCAGCAGCTCCGGGACCTACGAGCAGTACTTC.

V is TRBV6-5 and J is TRBJ1-6; D possibly corresponds to TRBD1 (5 bases). CDR3 length: 14 amino acids. V dropped 7 bases and J dropped 0 bases, with 7 bases sitting between them. Per the germline V gene, CDR1 is MNHEY and CDR2 is SVGAGI. CDR3 region: CASTDSSYNSPLHF. The CDR3 coding sequence is TGTGCCAGCACCGACAGCTCCTATAATTCACCCCTCCACTTT.

As regards this clone: The same CDR3 arises from other DNA sequences in this sample as well. The chain's CDR3 is CASSVGGAGELFF. For the CDR3, the DNA is TGTGCCAGCAGCGTCGGTGGAGCCGGGGAGCTGTTTTTT. The chain couples TRBV9 to TRBJ2-2; no clear D. Germline V lookup: CDR1 SGDLS, CDR2 YYNGEE. The CDR3 totals 13 residues. V lost 2 bases, J lost 6 bases, and 8 bases lay in between.

The chain carries TRBV21-1 and TRBJ1-1; no check of the table's D call, TRBD1, against the DNA was made. TRBV21-1 constitutes a pseudogene. This CDR3 has 16 residues. The CDR3 coding sequence is TGTGCCAGCAGCAAAGAGAGGGACAGGGAATGCACTGAAGCTTTCTTT. This sequence encodes CASSKERDRECTEAFF.